This TCR beta chain was recovered during a study of blood T cells in healthy people across ages. Study-level results: Per million T cells, TCR beta diversity dropped roughly linearly as age increased. Long-lived donors exceeded aged donors in naive CD4+ cells and diversity.

Through a sample-barcoded 5' primer and a J-beta primer mix, a second PCR was run for roughly 7 to 12 cycles. TCRdb passed the 5' RACE reads through MiXCR, listing each CDR3 protein once. The sample comprises over a million distinct CDR3 sequences, around 55% of which are singletons, and 5% to 7% rests with the top ten. CDR1 is ENHRY, CDR2 SYGVKD, per germline. The length of the CDR3 is 12 residues. This clonotype has just a few counts. Its target is not known. This chain joins TRBV10-3 and TRBJ2-4; possibly TRBD1 for D (5 bases). Matching the DNA end better, TRBJ2-7 makes the J call doubtful. Sequenced material: blood. The sequence came from a man aged 18 to 35 in good health. In DNA, the CDR3 is TGTGCCATCAGTCTTCAGGGTAACGAGCAGTACTTC. Its protein is CAISLQGNEQYF.